What follows are 2 T cell receptor beta chains derived from one specimen sequenced in a study of T cell changes during pregnancy in multiple sclerosis. Data came from immunoSEQ multiplex PCR; TCRdb stores just in-frame clones and leaves some out. Of some 100,000 clones in the sample, 90% to 95% were seen once. Sequences were derived from peripheral blood, sampled before pregnancy. These receptors all come from a female donor with multiple sclerosis, enrolled in a pregnancy study.

This rearrangement joins TRBV5-1 to TRBJ2-1, with 7 bases matching TRBD2. The germline V gene encodes CDR1 SGHRS and CDR2 YFSETQ. The V segment lost 5 bases and the J segment 6 bases; nucleotides outside the gene matches: 2. This CDR3 contains 12 residues. The CDR3 DNA is TGCGCCAGCAGGCCTAGCGGCAATGAGCAGTTCTTC. Its translation: CASRPSGNEQFF.

J is TRBJ2-1 and V is TRBV27, with 8 nucleotides matching TRBD2. CDR3 length equals 14 residues. CDR1 and CDR2 (germline): MNHEY, SMNVEV (reference sequence). Trimming at V came to 3 bases and at J to 8 bases, leaving 6 bases not matched to a gene. In DNA, the CDR3 is TGTGCCAGCAGTTTTAGCGGGACCCCCGATGAGCAGTTCTTC. Amino acid sequence: CASSFSGTPDEQFF.